Presented here are 8 T cell receptor beta chains from one specimen sequenced in a study of CD8 T cells in Susac syndrome. With random hexamers, reverse transcription was performed on 0.5 to 1 ug of RNA. In TCRdb, the immunoSEQ multiplex PCR reads were re-called with MiXCR into one record per CDR3 protein. Among approximately 150,000 distinct CDR3 sequences listed, about 91% were seen once. Sequencing was done on a sample of CD4+ T cells from PBMCs. The receptors stem from a human donor in good health.

This clonotype was detected once. The J gene is TRBJ2-5, the V gene TRBV7-2; D remains ambiguous. The ends were cut back, 6 bases at V and 1 base at J, with 9 bases in the middle. CDR3 size: 13 residues. Germline loops: CDR1 SGHTA, CDR2 FQGNSA. The CDR3 region has the DNA TGTGCCAGCAGACTGACTGGCCAAGAGACCCAGTACTTC. It codes for CASRLTGQETQYF.

V gene TRBV7-2 combines with J gene TRBJ1-6; D not resolved. The V end was cut by 0 bases, the J end by 7 bases, with 4 bases between. This CDR3 is 13 amino acids long. Germline-derived CDR1 and CDR2 are SGHTA and FQGNSA. The CDR3 coding sequence is TGTGCCAGCAGCTTAGCGGGCAATTCACCCCTCCACTTT. This gives the protein CASSLAGNSPLHF.

The sample holds one count of this clonotype. The V call is TRBV6-5, the J call TRBJ2-6, with TRBD1 identical over 8 bases. V shed 0 bases, J shed 0 bases, and the junction held 4 bases outside the gene matches. The CDR3 sequence is 18 residues long. CDR1 is MNHEY, CDR2 SVGAGI, per germline. The CDR3 here is CASSYSGGTGSGANVLTF. The CDR3 DNA is TGTGCCAGCAGTTACTCAGGCGGGACAGGCTCTGGGGCCAACGTCCTGACTTTC.

The V gene is TRBV14, the J gene TRBJ2-7; D unclear. Germline loops: CDR1 SGHDN, CDR2 FVKESK. This CDR3 has 16 amino acids. V gave up 4 bases and J gave up 4 bases, with 20 bases separating them. The chain's CDR3 is CASSPKIRTSYYEQYF. CDR3 in DNA: TGTGCCAGCAGCCCGAAGATCCGGACCTCTTATTACGAGCAGTACTTC. Combining the CDR3 with reference TRBV14 and TRBJ2-7 gives the whole variable domain EAGVTQFPSHSVIEKGQTVTLRCDPISGHDNLYWYRRVMGKEIKFLLHFVKESKQDESGMPNNRFLAERTGGTYSTLKVQPAELEDSGVYFCASSPKIRTSYYEQYFGPGTRLTVT.

The genes are TRBV29-1 and TRBJ2-1; 8 nucleotides align to TRBD2. The trim removed 7 bases at V and 3 bases at J, leaving 11 bases unmatched. The CDR3 runs to 15 residues. Germline CDR1 reads SQVTM; CDR2 reads ANQGSEA. In DNA, the CDR3 is TGCAGCGCCCCACCCGGAAGCGGGGGCTACAATGAGCAGTTCTTC. It encodes CSAPPGSGGYNEQFF.

This sequence joins TRBV12-3 or TRBV12-4 and TRBJ2-7, with a tentative D call TRBD2 (6 bases). The V end was cut by 5 bases, the J end by 7 bases, with 21 bases between. The CDR3 sequence is 15 residues long. The CDR3 bases are TGTGCCAGCAGTAGGGCCCCCGGTATGGGAGGTGAGCAGTACTTC. Translation: CASSRAPGMGGEQYF.

The gene calls are TRBV29-1 and TRBJ2-1, with TRBD1 identical over 11 bases. The CDR3 has 17 residues. V was pared by 3 bases and J by 8 bases, with 15 bases of the junction left unmatched. Germline CDR1 SQVTM, CDR2 ANQGSEA. The CDR3 region is CSVDTLDRGRLSYEQFF. The CDR3 region has the DNA TGCAGCGTTGATACCCTGGACAGGGGGCGGCTTAGCTATGAGCAGTTCTTC.

The chain joins TRBV6-2 or TRBV6-3 to TRBJ1-1; 7 nucleotides align to TRBD1. The CDR3 has 13 residues. Germline V gives CDR1 MNHEY, CDR2 SVGEGT. V lost 4 bases and J lost 4; bases outside the gene matches: 3. Written as DNA, the CDR3 is TGTGCCAGCAGTTCAAACAGGGGCACTGAAGCTTTCTTT. It translates to CASSSNRGTEAFF.